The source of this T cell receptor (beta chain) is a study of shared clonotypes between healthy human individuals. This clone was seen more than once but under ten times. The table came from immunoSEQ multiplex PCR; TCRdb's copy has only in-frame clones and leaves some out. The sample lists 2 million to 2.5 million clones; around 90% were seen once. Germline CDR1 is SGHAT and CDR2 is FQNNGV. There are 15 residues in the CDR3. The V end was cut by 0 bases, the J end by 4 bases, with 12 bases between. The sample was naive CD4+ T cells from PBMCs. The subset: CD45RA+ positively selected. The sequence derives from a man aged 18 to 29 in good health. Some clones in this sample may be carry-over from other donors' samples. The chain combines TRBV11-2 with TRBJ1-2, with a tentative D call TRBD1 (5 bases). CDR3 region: CASSLDGQGPYGYTF. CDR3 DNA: TGTGCCAGCAGCTTAGATGGGCAGGGCCCCTATGGCTACACCTTC.